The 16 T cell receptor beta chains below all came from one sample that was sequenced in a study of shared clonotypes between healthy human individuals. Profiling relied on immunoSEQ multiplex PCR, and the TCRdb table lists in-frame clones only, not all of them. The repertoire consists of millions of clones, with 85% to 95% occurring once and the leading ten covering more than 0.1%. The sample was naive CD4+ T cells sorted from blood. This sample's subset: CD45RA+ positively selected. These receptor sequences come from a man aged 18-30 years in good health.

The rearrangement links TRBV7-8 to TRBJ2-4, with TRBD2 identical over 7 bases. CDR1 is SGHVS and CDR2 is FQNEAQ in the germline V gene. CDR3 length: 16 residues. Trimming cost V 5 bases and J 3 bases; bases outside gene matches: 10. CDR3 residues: CASSLRLAGDKNIQYF. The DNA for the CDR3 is TGTGCCAGCAGCCTACGACTAGCTGGAGACAAAAACATTCAGTACTTC.

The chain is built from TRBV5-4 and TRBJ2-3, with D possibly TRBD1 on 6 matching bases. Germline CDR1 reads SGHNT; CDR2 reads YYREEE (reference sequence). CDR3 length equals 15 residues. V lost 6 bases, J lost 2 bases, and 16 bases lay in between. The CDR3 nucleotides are TGTGCCAGCAACCTCTTTGGGGGCCCCACAGATACGCAGTATTTT. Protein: CASNLFGGPTDTQYF.

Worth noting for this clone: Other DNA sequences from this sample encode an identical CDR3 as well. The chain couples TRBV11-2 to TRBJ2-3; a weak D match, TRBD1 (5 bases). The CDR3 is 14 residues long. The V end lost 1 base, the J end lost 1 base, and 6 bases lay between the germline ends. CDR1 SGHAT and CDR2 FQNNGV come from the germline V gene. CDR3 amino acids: CASSLARGTDTQYF. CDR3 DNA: TGTGCCAGCAGCTTAGCCAGGGGCACAGATACGCAGTATTTT.

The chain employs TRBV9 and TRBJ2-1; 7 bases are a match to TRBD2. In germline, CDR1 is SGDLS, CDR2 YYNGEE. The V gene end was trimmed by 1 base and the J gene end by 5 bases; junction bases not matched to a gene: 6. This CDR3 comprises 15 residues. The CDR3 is CASSVLSGKNNEQFF. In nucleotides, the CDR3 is TGTGCCAGCAGCGTATTGAGCGGGAAGAACAATGAGCAGTTCTTC.

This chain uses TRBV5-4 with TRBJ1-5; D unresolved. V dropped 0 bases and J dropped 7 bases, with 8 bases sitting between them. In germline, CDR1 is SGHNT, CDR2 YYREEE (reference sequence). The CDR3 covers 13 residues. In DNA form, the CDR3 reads TGTGCCAGCAGCTTGGATTGGGAACAGCCCCAGCATTTT. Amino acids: CASSLDWEQPQHF.

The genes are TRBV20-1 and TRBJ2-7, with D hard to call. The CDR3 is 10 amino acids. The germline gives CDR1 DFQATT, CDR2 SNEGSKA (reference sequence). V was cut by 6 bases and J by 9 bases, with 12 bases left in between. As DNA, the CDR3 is TGCAGTGCGTCGGACCTTAGGCAGTACTTC. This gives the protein CSASDLRQYF.

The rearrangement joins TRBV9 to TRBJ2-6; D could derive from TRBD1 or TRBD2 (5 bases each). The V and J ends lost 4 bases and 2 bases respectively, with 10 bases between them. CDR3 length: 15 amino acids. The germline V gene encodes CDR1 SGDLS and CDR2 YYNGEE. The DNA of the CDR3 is TGTGCCAGCAGCCTCATGGGGGCTGGGGCCAACGTCCTGACTTTC. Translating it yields CASSLMGAGANVLTF.

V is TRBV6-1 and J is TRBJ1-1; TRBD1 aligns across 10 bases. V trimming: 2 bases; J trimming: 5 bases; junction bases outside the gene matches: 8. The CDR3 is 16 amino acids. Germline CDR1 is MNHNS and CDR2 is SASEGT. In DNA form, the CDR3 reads TGTGCCAGCAGTGAAATTCCGGGACAGGGGAAAACTGAAGCTTTCTTT. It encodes CASSEIPGQGKTEAFF.

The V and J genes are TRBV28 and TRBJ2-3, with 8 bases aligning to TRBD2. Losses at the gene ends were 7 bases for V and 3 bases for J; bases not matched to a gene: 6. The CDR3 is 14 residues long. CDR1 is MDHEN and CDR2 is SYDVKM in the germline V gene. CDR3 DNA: TGTGCCAGCATCCGGGGGGGGCCGACAGATACGCAGTATTTT. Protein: CASIRGGPTDTQYF.

CDR3 bases: TGTGCCAGCAGCTCGTCAGGGGGGGCGGAAAAACTGTTTTTT. Protein: CASSSSGGAEKLFF. The J gene is TRBJ1-4, the V gene TRBV7-9, with 7 bases lining up with TRBD1. The CDR3 is made up of 14 amino acids. V was pared by 4 bases and J by 8 bases, with 7 bases of the junction left unmatched. CDR1 is SEHNR and CDR2 is FQNEAQ in the germline V gene (reference sequence).

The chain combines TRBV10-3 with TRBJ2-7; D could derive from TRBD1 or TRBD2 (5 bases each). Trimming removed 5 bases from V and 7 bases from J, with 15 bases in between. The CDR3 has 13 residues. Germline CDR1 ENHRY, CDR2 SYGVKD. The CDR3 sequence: CAISRDGDGEQYF. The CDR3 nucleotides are TGTGCCATCAGTCGGGACGGCGACGGTGAGCAGTACTTC.

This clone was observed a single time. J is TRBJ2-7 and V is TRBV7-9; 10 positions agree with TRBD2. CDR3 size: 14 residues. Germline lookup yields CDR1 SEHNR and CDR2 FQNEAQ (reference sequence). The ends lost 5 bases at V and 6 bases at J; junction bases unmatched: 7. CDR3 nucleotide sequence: TGTGCCAGCAGCCCCCCGGGACTAGCGATCGAGCAGTACTTC. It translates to CASSPPGLAIEQYF.

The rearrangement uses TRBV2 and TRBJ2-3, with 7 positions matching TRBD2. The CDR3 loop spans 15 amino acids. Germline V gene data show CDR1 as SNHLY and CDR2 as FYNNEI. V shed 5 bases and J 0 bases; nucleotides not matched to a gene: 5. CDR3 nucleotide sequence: TGTGCCAGCAGTCCAAGCGGGGCTAGCACAGATACGCAGTATTTT. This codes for CASSPSGASTDTQYF.

CDR3 coding DNA: TGTGCCAGTAGTACACCGGGACTGTCTTATGGCTACACCTTC. Its protein is CASSTPGLSYGYTF. The chain carries TRBV19 and TRBJ1-2, with a weak D call TRBD1 (5 bases). CDR1 is LNHDA, CDR2 SQIVND, per germline (reference sequence). The ends were cut back, 4 bases at V and 5 bases at J, with 14 bases in the middle. The CDR3 extends over 14 amino acids.

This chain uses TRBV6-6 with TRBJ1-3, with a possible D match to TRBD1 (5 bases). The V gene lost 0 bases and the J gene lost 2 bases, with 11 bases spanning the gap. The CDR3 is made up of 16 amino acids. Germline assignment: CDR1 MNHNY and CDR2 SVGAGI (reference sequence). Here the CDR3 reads CASSYSFGGAGNTIYF. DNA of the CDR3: TGTGCCAGCAGTTACTCGTTTGGAGGGGCTGGAAACACCATATATTTT.

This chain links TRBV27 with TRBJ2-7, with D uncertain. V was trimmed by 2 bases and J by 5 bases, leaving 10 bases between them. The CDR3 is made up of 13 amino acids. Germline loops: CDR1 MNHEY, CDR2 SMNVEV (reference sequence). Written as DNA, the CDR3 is TGTGCCAGCAGTTTACGCGCCCGCGACGAGCAGTACTTC. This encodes CASSLRARDEQYF.